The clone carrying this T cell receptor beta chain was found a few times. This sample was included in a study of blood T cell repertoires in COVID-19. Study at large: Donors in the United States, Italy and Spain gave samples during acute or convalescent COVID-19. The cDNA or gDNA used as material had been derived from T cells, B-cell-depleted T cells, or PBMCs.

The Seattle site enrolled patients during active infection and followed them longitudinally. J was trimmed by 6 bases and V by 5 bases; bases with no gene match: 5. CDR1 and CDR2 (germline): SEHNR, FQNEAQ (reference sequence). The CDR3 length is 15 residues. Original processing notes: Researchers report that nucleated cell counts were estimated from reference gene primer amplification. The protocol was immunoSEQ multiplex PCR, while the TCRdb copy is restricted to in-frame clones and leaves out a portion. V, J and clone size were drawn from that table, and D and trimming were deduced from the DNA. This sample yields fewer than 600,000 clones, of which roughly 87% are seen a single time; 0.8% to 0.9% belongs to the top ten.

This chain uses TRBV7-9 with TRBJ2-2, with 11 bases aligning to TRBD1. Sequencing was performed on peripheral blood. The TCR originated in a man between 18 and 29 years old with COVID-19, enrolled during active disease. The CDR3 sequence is CASSPGQGAAGELFF. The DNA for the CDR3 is TGTGCCAGCAGCCCTGGACAGGGGGCGGCCGGGGAGCTGTTTTTT.